This TCR beta chain was found in a study of blood T cell repertoires in COVID-19. Assay: immunoSEQ multiplex PCR; the TCRdb copy retains only in-frame clones and omits some. This table holds some 390,000 clones, around 87% found once. The CDR3 sequence is 19 residues long. Germline CDR1 reads SGHNT; CDR2 reads YYREEE (reference sequence). The junction had 14 bases not matched to a gene; V was cut back by 4 bases and J by 0 bases. The TCR was taken from a man aged 25 to 40 who had recovered from COVID-19. The chain combines TRBV5-4 with TRBJ2-3; 10 bases line up with TRBD2. Sequencing used PBMCs or T cells enriched from blood (not recorded which). CDR3 nucleotides: TGTGCCAGCAGCCCCGCGGGGGCGTCTAGCGGGGGTAGCACAGATACGCAGTATTTT. It translates to CASSPAGASSGGSTDTQYF. Combining the CDR3 with reference TRBV5-4 and TRBJ2-3 gives the whole variable domain ETGVTQSPTHLIKTRGQQVTLRCSSQSGHNTVSWYQQALGQGPQFIFQYYREEENGRGNFPPRFSGLQFPNYSSELNVNALELDDSALYLCASSPAGASSGGSTDTQYFGPGTRLTVL.